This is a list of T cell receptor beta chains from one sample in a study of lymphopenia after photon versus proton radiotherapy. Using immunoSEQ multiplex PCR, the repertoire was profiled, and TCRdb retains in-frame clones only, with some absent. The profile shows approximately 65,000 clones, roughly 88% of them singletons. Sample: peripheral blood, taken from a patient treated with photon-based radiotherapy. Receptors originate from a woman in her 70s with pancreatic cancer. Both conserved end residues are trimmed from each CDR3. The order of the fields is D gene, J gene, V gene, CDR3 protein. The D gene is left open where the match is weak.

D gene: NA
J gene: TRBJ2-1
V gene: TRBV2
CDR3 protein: ASSDSPTYEQF

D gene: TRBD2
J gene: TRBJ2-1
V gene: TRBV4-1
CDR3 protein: ASSQAPASGRGVGNEQF

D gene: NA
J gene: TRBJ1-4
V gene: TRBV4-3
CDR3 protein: ASSQEGGRLNEKLF

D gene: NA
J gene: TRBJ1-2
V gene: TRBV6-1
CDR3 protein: ASRGGYT

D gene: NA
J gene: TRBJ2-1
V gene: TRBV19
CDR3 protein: ASSIGLGPYNEQF

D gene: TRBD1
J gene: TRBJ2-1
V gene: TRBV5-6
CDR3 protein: ASSQDRGDEQF

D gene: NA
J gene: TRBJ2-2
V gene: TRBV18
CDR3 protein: ASSPPMAGANTGELF

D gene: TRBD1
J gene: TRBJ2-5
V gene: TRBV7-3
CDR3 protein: ASSPSPGQKETQY

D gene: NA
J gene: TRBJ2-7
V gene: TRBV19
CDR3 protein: ASSTGGQGPYEQY

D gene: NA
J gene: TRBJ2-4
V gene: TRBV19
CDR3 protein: ASSTSPNPGGLAKNIQY

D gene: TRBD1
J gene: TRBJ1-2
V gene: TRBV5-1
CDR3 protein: ASSLARGRIGEGYT

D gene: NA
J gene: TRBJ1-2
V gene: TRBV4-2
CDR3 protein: ASSPADRANYGYT

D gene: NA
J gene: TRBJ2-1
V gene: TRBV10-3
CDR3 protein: AISQQNEQF

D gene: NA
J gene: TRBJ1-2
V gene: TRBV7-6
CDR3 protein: ASSLETAPYGYT

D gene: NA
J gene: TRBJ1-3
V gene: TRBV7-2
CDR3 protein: ASSLDLGNTIY

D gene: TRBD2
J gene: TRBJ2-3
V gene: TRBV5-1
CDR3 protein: ASSLTSGRSDTQY

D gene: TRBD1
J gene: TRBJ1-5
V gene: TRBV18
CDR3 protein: ASSPAGQGLNQPQH

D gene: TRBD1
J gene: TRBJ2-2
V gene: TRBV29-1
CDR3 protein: THRDRDTGELF

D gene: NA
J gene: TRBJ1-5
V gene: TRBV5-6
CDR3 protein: ASSLAGGSGTPQH

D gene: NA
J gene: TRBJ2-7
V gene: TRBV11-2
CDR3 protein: ASSLGRDVHEQY

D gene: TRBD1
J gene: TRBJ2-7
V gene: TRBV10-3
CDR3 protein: AIATGTGSYEQY

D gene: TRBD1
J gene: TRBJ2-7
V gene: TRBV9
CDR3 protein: ASSVGMGQGVY

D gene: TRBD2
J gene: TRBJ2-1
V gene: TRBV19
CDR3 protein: ASSMGSGRGPATYNEQF

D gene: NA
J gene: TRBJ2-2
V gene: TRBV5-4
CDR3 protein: ASSGTLMNTGELF

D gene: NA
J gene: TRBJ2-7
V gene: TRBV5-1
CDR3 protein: ASSLVTAESSYEQY

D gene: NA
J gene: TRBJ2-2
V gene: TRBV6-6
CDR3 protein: ASRVAVANTGELF

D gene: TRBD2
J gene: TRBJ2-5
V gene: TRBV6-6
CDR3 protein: ANRTSGAKETQY

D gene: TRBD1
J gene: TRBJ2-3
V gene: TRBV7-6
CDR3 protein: ASSQTGQTQY

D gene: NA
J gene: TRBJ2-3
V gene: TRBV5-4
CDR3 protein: ASSLVQNPTDTQY

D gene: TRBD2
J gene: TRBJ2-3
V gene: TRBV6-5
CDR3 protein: ASSLAGAGTDTQY

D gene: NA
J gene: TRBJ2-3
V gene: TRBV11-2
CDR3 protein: ASSLETDTQY

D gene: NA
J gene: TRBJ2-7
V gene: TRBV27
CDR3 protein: ASSLRGPQSPYEQY

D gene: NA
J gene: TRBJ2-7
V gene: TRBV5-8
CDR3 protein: ASSLLRARYEQY

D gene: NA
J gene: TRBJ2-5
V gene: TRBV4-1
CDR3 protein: ASSPENGGAGTQY

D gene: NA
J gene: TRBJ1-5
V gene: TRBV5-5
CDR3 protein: ASSLGTSWSNQPQH

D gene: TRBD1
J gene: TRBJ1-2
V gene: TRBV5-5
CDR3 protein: ATGGGVDRVGYT

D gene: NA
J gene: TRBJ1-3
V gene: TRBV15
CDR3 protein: ATSPPGGVGGNTIY

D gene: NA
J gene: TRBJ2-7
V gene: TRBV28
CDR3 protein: ASSLWGEQY

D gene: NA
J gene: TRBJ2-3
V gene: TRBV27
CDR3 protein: ASSLTSPFTDTQY

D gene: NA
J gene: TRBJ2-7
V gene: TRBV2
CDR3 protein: ASSELGISSYEQY

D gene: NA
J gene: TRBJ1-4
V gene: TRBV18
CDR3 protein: ASSVQSDEKLF

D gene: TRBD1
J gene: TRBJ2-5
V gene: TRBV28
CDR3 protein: ASSTPRQGAGETQY

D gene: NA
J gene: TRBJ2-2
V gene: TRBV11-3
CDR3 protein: ASSPLGGELF

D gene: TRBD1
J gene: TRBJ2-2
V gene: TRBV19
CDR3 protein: ASSIGTGISGELF

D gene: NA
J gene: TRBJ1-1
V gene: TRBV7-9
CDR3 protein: ASSPESGGGPAF

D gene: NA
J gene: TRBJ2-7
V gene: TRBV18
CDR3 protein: ASSGTVPYEQY

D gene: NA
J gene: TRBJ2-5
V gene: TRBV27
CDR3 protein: ASTPNSGETQY

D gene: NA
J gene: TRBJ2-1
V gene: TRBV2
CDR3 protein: ASRLLRSSYNEQF

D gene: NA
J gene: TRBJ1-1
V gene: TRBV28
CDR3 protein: AIKGAENTEAF

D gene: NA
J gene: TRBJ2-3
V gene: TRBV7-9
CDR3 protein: ASSTHLWGTDTQY

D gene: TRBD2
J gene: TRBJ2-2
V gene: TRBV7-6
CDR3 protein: ASSLGGREGLNTGELF

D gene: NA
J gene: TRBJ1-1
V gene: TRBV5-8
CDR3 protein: ASSLDRSEAF

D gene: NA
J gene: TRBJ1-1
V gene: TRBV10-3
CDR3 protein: AISDPTLGELNTEAF